Following are 23 T cell receptor beta chains from one sample sequenced in a study of immune heterogeneity within non-small cell lung tumors. A multiplex PCR containing 32 V primers and 13 J primers was used to amplify TCR beta CDR3. TCRdb re-derived calls from the multiplex PCR reads in MiXCR, one entry per CDR3 protein. The sample carries roughly 3,600 distinct CDR3 sequences, over 35% recorded once. Bulk tumor genomic DNA served as template, at roughly 600 ng per sample. Doctors removed several biopsies from each primary tumor during surgery, keeping them far apart. Samples came from untreated patients having curative surgery for newly diagnosed non-small cell lung cancer. Sample: lung tumor tissue. The origin of the receptors is a man between 65 and 85 years old with non-small cell lung cancer.

This clonotype was seen only a few times. V is TRBV12-3 or TRBV12-4 and J is TRBJ1-4; D is perhaps TRBD1 (6 bases). Deletions cut 6 bases from V and 3 bases from J, with 17 bases between. CDR3 size: 16 residues. The DNA of the CDR3 is TGTGCCAGCAGCATATCACAGGGAACTCCTAATGAAAAACTGTTTTTT. This translates into CASSISQGTPNEKLFF.

This chain joins TRBV27 and TRBJ2-1, with a tentative D call TRBD2 (5 bases). The germline V gene has CDR1 MNHEY and CDR2 SMNVEV (reference sequence). This CDR3 is built from 14 residues. The V end lost 5 bases, the J end lost 0 bases, and 8 bases lay between the germline ends. The DNA for the CDR3 is TGTGCCAGCAGTCTAGGGAGCTCCTACAATGAGCAGTTCTTC. It translates to CASSLGSSYNEQFF.

The CDR3 DNA reads TGTGCCACCAGTGATTCCCGAGCTTTGAACACTGAAGCTTTCTTT. The encoded protein is CATSDSRALNTEAFF. The chain is built from TRBV24-1 and TRBJ1-1; D ambiguous. This CDR3 region has 15 residues. Per germline, CDR1 KGHDR and CDR2 SFDVKD. V lost 2 bases and J lost 0, with 9 bases in between.

The genes are TRBV6-1 and TRBJ1-1; D not resolved. Trimming shortened V by 0 bases and J by 0 bases, and 11 bases separated the two germline ends. Per germline, CDR1 MNHNS and CDR2 SASEGT. The CDR3 extends over 16 amino acids. The chain's CDR3 is CASSEALSTLNTEAFF. CDR3 bases: TGTGCCAGCAGTGAAGCGCTATCGACGTTGAACACTGAAGCTTTCTTT.

This chain joins TRBV28 and TRBJ1-4, with TRBD1 matching over 7 bases. The CDR3 length is 13 residues. V shed 7 bases, J shed 8 bases, and the junction held 7 bases outside the gene matches. Per the germline V gene, CDR1 is MDHEN and CDR2 is SYDVKM. Written as DNA, the CDR3 is TGTGCCAGCACCCCAGGGGGAGGGGAAAAACTGTTTTTT. Protein product: CASTPGGGEKLFF. Together with reference TRBV28 and TRBJ1-4, the CDR3 gives the full variable domain: DVKVTQSSRYLVKRTGEKVFLECVQDMDHENMFWYRQDPGLGLRLIYFSYDVKMKEKGDIPEGYSVSREKKERFSLILESASTNQTSMYLCASTPGGGEKLFFGSGTQLSVL.

This clonotype is labeled large. The chain uses TRBV11-2 and TRBJ2-5; possibly TRBD2 for D (5 bases). The V gene lost 2 bases and the J gene lost 9 bases, with 16 bases spanning the gap. Germline CDR1 is SGHAT and CDR2 is FQNNGV. CDR3 length: 14 residues. The DNA for the CDR3 is TGTGCCAGCAGCTTATATTCTGAAATGGGAGCCCAGTACTTC. As protein: CASSLYSEMGAQYF. Combining the CDR3 with reference TRBV11-2 and TRBJ2-5 gives the whole variable domain EAGVAQSPRYKIIEKRQSVAFWCNPISGHATLYWYQQILGQGPKLLIQFQNNGVVDDSQLPKDRFSAERLKGVDSTLKIQPAKLEDSAVYLCASSLYSEMGAQYFGPGTRLLVL.

This clonotype is deemed large. This chain uses TRBV6-2 or TRBV6-3 with TRBJ2-1; TRBD2 is a possible D gene (5 bases). Germline loops: CDR1 MNHEY, CDR2 SVGEGT. Trimming took off 4 bases at V and 6 bases at J, with 10 bases between the two ends. The CDR3 is 13 residues long. The chain's CDR3 is CASSFTSVNEQFF. CDR3 in DNA: TGTGCCAGCAGTTTTACTAGTGTCAATGAGCAGTTCTTC.

CDR3 protein: CASSPWEDGNIQYF. The CDR3 region has the DNA TGTGCCAGTAGTCCCTGGGAAGACGGAAACATTCAGTACTTC. This chain joins TRBV19 and TRBJ2-4; D is unresolved. V lost 5 bases and J 6 bases, leaving 14 bases between the germline ends. Germline-derived CDR1 and CDR2 are LNHDA and SQIVND (reference sequence). CDR3 length equals 14 residues.

This clonotype was seen only a few times. V is TRBV6-5 and J is TRBJ2-5; D call uncertain. V lost 0 bases and J lost 5, with 4 bases in between. Germline V gene sequence: CDR1 MNHEY, CDR2 SVGAGI. This CDR3 is 12 amino acids long. The CDR3 sequence is CASSYSLETQYF. The CDR3 bases are TGTGCCAGCAGTTACTCGCTCGAGACCCAGTACTTC.

The J gene is TRBJ1-4, the V gene TRBV25-1; 9 positions agree with TRBD1. The CDR3 contains 15 residues. Germline CDR1 MGHDK, CDR2 SYGVNS. The J segment lost 7 bases and the V segment lost 3 bases, leaving 6 bases of the junction unmatched. CDR3 coding DNA: TGTGCCAGCAGTGAGGGGACAGGGTGGGGTGAAAAACTGTTTTTT. It specifies CASSEGTGWGEKLFF.

V usage is TRBV10-3 and J usage is TRBJ1-2; 7 nucleotides match TRBD1. The trim removed 3 bases at V and 4 bases at J, leaving 5 bases unmatched. The CDR3 has 14 residues. In germline, CDR1 is ENHRY, CDR2 SYGVKD. The CDR3 nucleotides read TGTGCCATCAGTGATCCGGGACAGTTCTATGGCTACACCTTC. This encodes CAISDPGQFYGYTF.

The V gene is TRBV20-1, the J gene TRBJ1-3; D is uncertain. Trimming stripped 0 bases from V and 3 bases from J, with 15 bases between. The CDR3 covers 16 residues. The germline V gene has CDR1 DFQATT and CDR2 SNEGSKA (reference sequence). CDR3 sequence: CSARDRSGNSGNTIYF. In DNA form, the CDR3 reads TGCAGTGCTAGAGATCGATCGGGGAACAGTGGAAACACCATATATTTT.

The CDR3 DNA is TGTGCGTTGGGGCCAGAATCGGGCGAGCAGTACTTC. Translation: CALGPESGEQYF. The J gene is TRBJ2-7, the V gene TRBV10-3; D is possibly TRBD1 (5 bases). Per germline, CDR1 ENHRY and CDR2 SYGVKD. CDR3 length equals 12 residues.

The CDR3 reads CASSHSGGSTDTQYF. The CDR3, as DNA: TGTGCCAGCAGCCATAGCGGGGGGAGCACAGATACGCAGTATTTT. This chain connects TRBV7-9 to TRBJ2-3; 10 bases are shared with TRBD2. Losses at the gene ends were 5 bases for V and 0 bases for J; bases not matched to a gene: 2. The CDR3 is made up of 15 amino acids. Germline V gene lookup returns CDR1 SEHNR and CDR2 FQNEAQ (reference sequence).

The rearrangement uses TRBV10-3 and TRBJ2-3; 10 positions match TRBD2. J gave up 5 bases and V 3 bases, and 8 bases lay outside the gene matches. In germline, CDR1 is ENHRY, CDR2 SYGVKD. The CDR3 contains 16 residues. The CDR3 here is CAISEGLAGVGDTQYF. CDR3 in DNA: TGTGCCATCAGTGAAGGTCTAGCGGGAGTGGGAGATACGCAGTATTTT.

CDR3 in DNA: TGTGCCAGCAGCTTAGGACAGCCCCATTATGTCTATGGCTACACCTTC. It encodes CASSLGQPHYVYGYTF. This chain joins TRBV7-8 and TRBJ1-2, with a weak D call TRBD1 (5 bases). The CDR3 has 16 residues. Germline assignment: CDR1 SGHVS and CDR2 FQNEAQ. Trimming pared 1 base from V and 4 bases from J, leaving 16 bases between.

The J gene is TRBJ2-7, the V gene TRBV2; 11 bases map to TRBD2. Germline loops: CDR1 SNHLY, CDR2 FYNNEI. The CDR3 covers 15 residues. V dropped 1 base and J dropped 1; count of bases not matched to a gene: 0. The CDR3 DNA is TGTGCCAGCAGTGAAGGACTAGCGGGATCCTACGAGCAGTACTTC. It yields the protein CASSEGLAGSYEQYF.

V gene TRBV3-1 combines with J gene TRBJ1-1, with a possible D match to TRBD1 (6 bases). This CDR3 is 15 amino acids long. Germline-derived CDR1 and CDR2 are LGHDT and YNNKEL (reference sequence). V lost 6 bases and J lost 6, with 20 bases in between. CDR3: CASRPSNDRSAEAFF. Written as DNA, the CDR3 is TGTGCCAGCAGGCCCAGCAACGACAGGTCCGCTGAAGCTTTCTTT.

The rearrangement joins TRBV12-3 or TRBV12-4 to TRBJ1-3; D unresolved. The CDR3 loop spans 14 amino acids. With 3 bases removed from V and 4 bases from J, the gap between germline ends came to 10 bases. The CDR3 coding sequence is TGTGCCAGCAGTTTGGGAGGGCTCGGAAACACCATATATTTT. Protein: CASSLGGLGNTIYF.

The chain's CDR3 is CASSPGATQYF. The CDR3 coding sequence is TGTGCCAGCAGCCCAGGAGCGACTCAGTACTTC. The genes are TRBV7-6 and TRBJ2-7; D remains unclear. This CDR3 is built from 11 residues. The germline CDR1 and CDR2 sequences are SGHVS and FNYEAQ. V lost 5 bases to trimming and J lost 10 bases, with 12 bases between them.

This clonotype came up a few times. The chain links TRBV30 to TRBJ1-2; D remains unclear. The CDR3 has 13 residues. Germline CDR1 GTSNPN, CDR2 SVGIG (reference sequence). V was pared by 2 bases and J by 5 bases, with 12 bases between. CDR3 loop: CAWSTGSPYGYTF. The CDR3 bases are TGTGCCTGGAGTACCGGCTCTCCATATGGCTACACCTTC.

The chain employs TRBV20-1 and TRBJ2-3; TRBD2 matches at 10 bases. The germline gives CDR1 DFQATT, CDR2 SNEGSKA (reference sequence). The CDR3 length is 15 residues. Losses at the gene ends were 0 bases for V and 4 bases for J; bases not matched to a gene: 4. As DNA, the CDR3 is TGCAGTGCTAGAGACCTAGCGGGAGCAGCAGATACGCAGTATTTT. This codes for CSARDLAGAADTQYF.

In its sample, this clonotype was seen a few times. This sequence joins TRBV12-3 or TRBV12-4 and TRBJ2-2; D remains ambiguous. V gave up 6 bases and J gave up 4 bases, with 6 bases separating them. The CDR3 consists of 12 residues. CDR3 protein: CASSKFTGELFF. CDR3 bases: TGTGCCAGCAGCAAATTCACCGGGGAGCTGTTTTTT.